This TCR beta chain derives from a study of cytomegalovirus exposure and HLA in healthy donors. Study-level findings and limits: A later analysis reported that several of the most significant clusters appeared to be linked to common viral pathogens, among them Epstein-Barr virus. Later analysis demonstrated an association between a missense DCLRE1C variant and TCR beta V- and J-gene trimming. V segments that were indistinguishable, TRBV6-2 and TRBV6-3 among them, were omitted from analysis.

Trimming removed 2 bases from V and 11 bases from J; junction bases left unmatched: 9. The germline V gene encodes CDR1 SGHRS and CDR2 YFSETQ. CDR3 size: 13 residues. Note on this clone: Its specificity is not known.

The PCR contained 60 Vbeta and 13 Jbeta primers. The table came from immunoSEQ multiplex PCR; TCRdb's copy has only in-frame clones and leaves some out. The data hold over 150,000 clones, with 75% to 90% observed a single time. The rearrangement uses TRBV5-1 and TRBJ2-5, with 7 bases identical to TRBD2. The receptor's source is a man aged 25 to 40 in good health and CMV-seropositive. The sample taken for sequencing was PBMCs. The CDR3 DNA sequence: TGCGCCAGCAGCTTCTGGACTAGTTGGGAGCAGTACTTC. It specifies CASSFWTSWEQYF.